This T cell receptor beta chain was profiled in a study of shared clonotypes between healthy human individuals. Study-level information: Researchers assigned three CD4 naive, three CD4 memory, two CD8 naive and one CD8 memory plate to each donor.

Whole-study findings and limits: Researchers found naive subsets generally carried larger estimated richness than memory subsets. The expectation was that sequencing depth would affect clonotype sharing among donors.

The V end was cut by 0 bases, the J end by 6 bases, with 12 bases between. Germline CDR1 and CDR2: ENHRY and SYGVKD. This CDR3 has 15 residues. The method was immunoSEQ multiplex PCR; TCRdb's version includes in-frame clones alone and lacks a portion of them. The data show about 190,000 clones, about 68% seen once. This clone was found many times. Its specificity is not known. Sequencing used memory CD4+ T cells sorted from blood. Subset given: CD45RA-negative fraction. This TCR was sampled from a man younger than 45 in good health. The genes are TRBV10-3 and TRBJ2-1, with no clear D. The CDR3 loop reads CAISESVAATNEQFF. CDR3 DNA: TGTGCCATCAGTGAGTCCGTCGCAGCGACCAATGAGCAGTTCTTC.